Listed below are T cell receptor beta chains from one sample, sequenced in a study of blood T cell repertoires in COVID-19. Here immunoSEQ multiplex PCR was the method, and the copy in TCRdb shows in-frame clones only, minus some. The sample lists about 69,000 clones; approximately 84% were seen once. Sequenced input: peripheral blood. The receptors here all came from a man aged 40-49 years with COVID-19, enrolled during active disease. The CDR3 runs from the conserved cysteine through the conserved F or W. D genes are given only for firm matches.

d_call	j_call	v_call	cdr3_aa
TRBD1	TRBJ1-1	TRBV7-2	CASSERQGRRTEAFF
TRBD2	TRBJ2-3	TRBV5-1	CASSLVLAGGSDTQYF
.	TRBJ2-1	TRBV5-6	CASSLGGHYNEQFF
.	TRBJ2-3	TRBV30	CAWSVQSPTDTQYF
TRBD1	TRBJ1-1	TRBV4-1	CASSRPGTGRTEAFF
.	TRBJ1-2	TRBV25-1	CASSETAAGYGYTF
TRBD2	TRBJ2-3	TRBV5-1	CASSLSGGSLVASTDTQYF
.	TRBJ2-4	TRBV6-1	CASSEEGINIQYF
.	TRBJ2-1	TRBV29-1	CSVDDRFQYNEQFF
TRBD1	TRBJ2-1	TRBV7-9	CASSWNGDRKTDYNEQFF
TRBD2	TRBJ2-5	TRBV6-5	CASIQGAGGQETQYF
TRBD1	TRBJ2-7	TRBV7-9	CASSLGTAPYEQYF
TRBD1	TRBJ1-2	TRBV6-2/TRBV6-3	CASSYSPGGGYTF
.	TRBJ2-5	TRBV6-1	CASSEAGRQETQYF
.	TRBJ1-6	TRBV12-3/TRBV12-4	CASSLQNTPLHF
.	TRBJ1-6	TRBV27	CASNPSGGPNSPLHF